Below, one T cell receptor (beta chain) is given with its context. Its antigen is unknown. This record belongs to a study of T cells in Graves' hyperthyroidism and ophthalmopathy. Study results and caveats: Onset of ophthalmopathy came a median 6.5 months after the model predicted it. A model of 13 V-J features distinguished ophthalmopathy from stable hyperthyroidism.

Regions amplified from RNA transcripts were the TCR beta CDR3 regions. Researchers ran a first-round RT-PCR on the TCR CDR3 using the HTBI primer set. One entry per CDR3 protein results from TCRdb running MiXCR on the multiplex PCR reads. The profile shows about 560,000 distinct CDR3 sequences, 40% to 55% of them singletons. The CDR3 is 15 amino acids. V gave up 3 bases and J gave up 6 bases; unmatched junction bases: 8. Germline assignment: CDR1 SQVTM and CDR2 ANQGSEA. This TCR derives from a young woman with Graves' hyperthyroidism. The material sequenced was peripheral blood or thyroid tissue (not recorded which). The chain has TRBV29-1 and TRBJ2-2, with 9 bases identical to TRBD2. Here the CDR3 DNA reads TGCAGCGTTGAGAGGCGGGAGGGCCTCTCCGGGGAGCTGTTTTTT. Translation: CSVERREGLSGELFF.